The 4 T cell receptor beta chains below come from one sample, sequenced in a study of response to subunit inactivated influenza vaccine. TCRdb re-called the RT-PCR reads through MiXCR, storing one row per CDR3 protein. The sample has under 800,000 distinct CDR3 sequences, about 15% seen once. Sequencing used PBMCs from blood, obtained less than 15 days before vaccination. All receptors derive from a man aged 45-65 years who received an inactivated influenza vaccine.

The chain couples TRBV7-9 to TRBJ2-5; tentatively, D is TRBD1 (5 bases). The germline V gene has CDR1 SEHNR and CDR2 FQNEAQ (reference sequence). V was pared by 4 bases and J by 5 bases, with 11 bases between. The CDR3 totals 13 residues. The CDR3 DNA reads as TGTGCCAGCAGCTCAAGGGGTGTGGAGACCCAGTACTTC. Its protein product is CASSSRGVETQYF.

This clonotype was observed at least ten times. The J gene is TRBJ2-2, the V gene TRBV2; 13 bases are shared with TRBD2. The CDR3 runs to 16 residues. V trimming: 5 bases; J trimming: 4 bases; junction bases outside the gene matches: 4. The germline V gene encodes CDR1 SNHLY and CDR2 FYNNEI. CDR3 sequence (DNA): TGTGCCAGCAGTCAACTAGCGGGGGGGCGCACCGGGGAGCTGTTTTTT. Translated: CASSQLAGGRTGELFF.

The rearrangement links TRBV7-3 to TRBJ2-3; TRBD2 matches at 14 bases. Losses at the gene ends were 3 bases for V and 3 bases for J; bases not matched to a gene: 5. This CDR3 is 17 amino acids long. Germline CDR1 reads SGHTA; CDR2 reads FQGTGA. The CDR3 sequence: CASSFTGLAGVTDTQYF. CDR3 sequence (DNA): TGTGCCAGCAGCTTTACGGGACTAGCGGGAGTGACAGATACGCAGTATTTT.

This clonotype has a handful of counts. This rearrangement joins TRBV5-1 to TRBJ2-3, with 9 bases aligning to TRBD1. The germline V gene encodes CDR1 SGHRS and CDR2 YFSETQ. The V gene end was trimmed by 2 bases and the J gene end by 4 bases; junction bases not matched to a gene: 5. The CDR3 length is 15 residues. The CDR3 DNA is TGCGCCAGCAGCTTTTCACAGGGGGCCCCAGATACGCAGTATTTT. This encodes CASSFSQGAPDTQYF.